The 26 T cell receptor beta chains given below trace back to one sample, sequenced in a study of shared clonotypes between healthy human individuals. This table comes from immunoSEQ multiplex PCR, and its TCRdb copy is limited to in-frame clones, with some not included. This table holds about 1.1 million clones, approximately 80% found once. The sequenced material came from memory CD4+ T cells from PBMCs. As for subset: CD45RA-negative fraction. These receptor sequences come from a man younger than 30 in good health. Some clones in this sample may be carry-over from other donors' samples.

This clone was detected a few times. The V and J genes are TRBV28 and TRBJ1-4; TRBD1 might be the D (5 bases). Germline CDR1 and CDR2: MDHEN and SYDVKM. Trimming left V 6 bases short and J 2 bases short, with 7 bases between. The CDR3 spans 13 residues. CDR3 coding DNA: TGTGCCAGCAGATGGGGGACTAATGAAAAACTGTTTTTT. The encoded protein is CASRWGTNEKLFF.

This sequence joins TRBV7-2 and TRBJ2-1; D is undetermined. Trimming cost V 6 bases and J 0 bases, with 12 bases left between them. The CDR3 consists of 15 residues. Germline V gives CDR1 SGHTA, CDR2 FQGNSA. The CDR3 DNA sequence: TGTGCCAGCAGTCCCGCATTGAGCTCCTACAATGAGCAGTTCTTC. This sequence encodes CASSPALSSYNEQFF.

As for this clone: In the same sample, other DNA sequences code for this CDR3. The chain uses TRBV11-1 and TRBJ2-3; D is uncertain. Germline V gene lookup returns CDR1 SGHAT and CDR2 FQDESV (reference sequence). The germline V and J ends were trimmed by 4 bases and 3 bases, with 5 bases remaining between them. The CDR3 has 12 residues. In DNA form, the CDR3 reads TGTGCCAGCAGCTCAGTGACAGATACGCAGTATTTT. Residues: CASSSVTDTQYF. Full variable domain (remainder filled in from reference TRBV11-1 and TRBJ2-3): EAEVAQSPRYKITEKSQAVAFWCDPISGHATLYWYRQILGQGPELLVQFQDESVVDDSQLPKDRFSAERLKGVDSTLKIQPAELGDSAMYLCASSSVTDTQYFGPGTRLTVL.

V gene TRBV2 combines with J gene TRBJ1-4; D is unclear. V was shortened by 3 bases and J by 8 bases, with 16 bases between the two germline ends. The CDR3 loop spans 15 amino acids. CDR1 is SNHLY, CDR2 FYNNEI, per germline. The CDR3 sequence is CASSDGEGKEEKLFF. The DNA of the CDR3 is TGTGCCAGCAGTGATGGGGAGGGTAAGGAAGAAAAACTGTTTTTT.

The chain combines TRBV28 with TRBJ2-7; 8 bases match TRBD1. The germline V gene encodes CDR1 MDHEN and CDR2 SYDVKM. Trimming cost V 5 bases and J 0 bases; bases outside gene matches: 12. The CDR3 covers 17 residues. This CDR3 is CASSLTRGPGSSYEQYF. CDR3 nucleotides: TGTGCCAGCAGTCTTACCAGGGGGCCGGGGAGCTCCTACGAGCAGTACTTC. Drawing the rest from reference TRBV28 and TRBJ2-7, the complete variable domain is DVKVTQSSRYLVKRTGEKVFLECVQDMDHENMFWYRQDPGLGLRLIYFSYDVKMKEKGDIPEGYSVSREKKERFSLILESASTNQTSMYLCASSLTRGPGSSYEQYFGPGTRLTVT.

This clone was detected once. The V and J genes are TRBV4-2 and TRBJ2-2; TRBD1 might be the D (6 bases). CDR1 is LGHNA and CDR2 is YNFKEQ in the germline V gene. CDR3 length equals 15 residues. Trimming shortened V by 2 bases and J by 1 base, and 8 bases separated the two germline ends. The CDR3, as DNA: TGTGCCAGCAGCCAAACAGGGAGGAACACCGGGGAGCTGTTTTTT. This translates into CASSQTGRNTGELFF.

The J gene is TRBJ2-1, the V gene TRBV5-6; D gene ambiguous. Germline values: CDR1 SGHDT, CDR2 YYEEEE. CDR3 length: 14 residues. V lost 4 bases and J 0 bases, leaving 8 bases between the germline ends. Here the CDR3 reads CASSDSSSYNEQFF. Here the CDR3 DNA reads TGTGCCAGCAGCGATTCCAGCTCCTACAATGAGCAGTTCTTC.

J is TRBJ2-2 and V is TRBV18, with a weak D call TRBD1 (6 bases). This CDR3 has 14 amino acids. V was trimmed by 3 bases and J by 6 bases, leaving 11 bases between them. Germline lookup yields CDR1 KGHSH and CDR2 LQKENI. Here the CDR3 DNA reads TGTGCCAGCTCACCGGACAGAGGACCCGGGGAGCTGTTTTTT. Translation gives CASSPDRGPGELFF.

The chain has TRBV28 and TRBJ2-1; 10 bases align to TRBD2. The CDR3 length is 15 residues. The germline V gene encodes CDR1 MDHEN and CDR2 SYDVKM. Unmatched junction bases numbered 5, after V lost 5 bases and J lost 4 bases. CDR3 protein: CASSLAGEPYNEQFF. DNA for the CDR3: TGTGCCAGCAGTCTAGCGGGAGAGCCGTACAATGAGCAGTTCTTC. Filled out from reference TRBV28 and TRBJ2-1, the complete variable domain reads DVKVTQSSRYLVKRTGEKVFLECVQDMDHENMFWYRQDPGLGLRLIYFSYDVKMKEKGDIPEGYSVSREKKERFSLILESASTNQTSMYLCASSLAGEPYNEQFFGPGTRLTVL.

The count of this clone is one. In the same sample, other DNA sequences code for this CDR3. The chain employs TRBV11-2 and TRBJ2-1, with TRBD2 identical over 7 bases. CDR1 is SGHAT and CDR2 is FQNNGV in the germline V gene. V lost 1 base to trimming and J lost 4 bases; unmatched junction nucleotides: 4. The length of the CDR3 is 15 residues. CDR3 loop: CASSLGLAEYNEQFF. The CDR3 nucleotides read TGTGCCAGCAGCTTAGGTCTAGCGGAATACAATGAGCAGTTCTTC.

V is TRBV10-3 and J is TRBJ2-5, with a possible D match to TRBD1 (6 bases). Germline assignment: CDR1 ENHRY and CDR2 SYGVKD. This CDR3 has 15 amino acids. Trimming removed 6 bases at V and 5 bases at J, with 19 bases between. CDR3 sequence (DNA): TGTGCCATCAGGTCCAGACAGGCGGGTTTTGAGACCCAGTACTTC. It yields the protein CAIRSRQAGFETQYF.

The CDR3 is CASSWGTRLGTDTQYF. CDR3 coding DNA: TGTGCCAGCAGTTGGGGTACAAGATTGGGCACAGATACGCAGTATTTT. V usage is TRBV6-5 and J usage is TRBJ2-3; D not resolved. Between the trimmed V and J ends, which lost 4 bases and 1 base, there was a span of 15 bases. Germline-derived CDR1 and CDR2 are MNHEY and SVGAGI. There are 16 residues in the CDR3.

The chain's CDR3 is CASSRLAGDTGELFF. The CDR3 DNA sequence: TGTGCCAGCAGCCGACTAGCGGGAGACACCGGGGAGCTGTTTTTT. The V call is TRBV4-2, the J call TRBJ2-2; 12 bases are shared with TRBD2. Germline V CDR1 and CDR2: LGHNA, YNFKEQ. The CDR3 is 15 residues long. Trimming removed 4 bases from V and 3 bases from J; junction bases left unmatched: 0.

Concerning this clone: A much bigger clone sits one base away, suggesting this may be a read error. The gene calls are TRBV5-6 and TRBJ1-3; TRBD1 is a possible D gene (5 bases). CDR1 and CDR2 from the germline V gene are SGHDT and YYEEEE. Trimming cost V 3 bases and J 0 bases, with 10 bases left between them. The CDR3 sequence is 15 residues long. The CDR3 region has the DNA TGTGCCAGCAGCTCGGGGCGGGACTCTGGAAACACCATATATTTT. Its translation is CASSSGRDSGNTIYF.

V usage is TRBV4-2 and J usage is TRBJ1-4; D unresolved. Trimming left V 0 bases short and J 3 bases short, with 11 bases between. The V gene's germline CDR1 is LGHNA and CDR2 YNFKEQ. This CDR3 is 16 amino acids long. This CDR3 is CASSQESRVANEKLFF. In nucleotides, the CDR3 is TGTGCCAGCAGCCAAGAGTCAAGGGTAGCTAATGAAAAACTGTTTTTT.

The chain uses TRBV14 and TRBJ2-7; possibly TRBD1 or TRBD2 for D (5 bases each). The CDR3 is 17 residues long. Germline loops: CDR1 SGHDN, CDR2 FVKESK. V was cut by 4 bases and J by 0 bases, with 19 bases left in between. Here the CDR3 DNA reads TGTGCCAGCAGCCCCCTCGGGGCGGGCCCAAGCTCCTACGAGCAGTACTTC. It translates to CASSPLGAGPSSYEQYF.

The chain employs TRBV19 and TRBJ2-1; 12 positions agree with TRBD2. The V segment lost 4 bases and the J segment 5 bases; nucleotides outside the gene matches: 6. Germline values: CDR1 LNHDA, CDR2 SQIVND (reference sequence). The CDR3 has 16 amino acids. The CDR3: CASSKTSGSINNEQFF. The DNA of the CDR3 is TGTGCCAGTAGTAAGACTAGCGGGAGTATCAACAATGAGCAGTTCTTC. The full variable domain, with the rest looked up from reference TRBV19 and TRBJ2-1, is DGGITQSPKYLFRKEGQNVTLSCEQNLNHDAMYWYRQDPGQGLRLIYYSQIVNDFQKGDIAEGYSVSREKKESFPLTVTSAQKNPTAFYLCASSKTSGSINNEQFFGPGTRLTVL.

This clone was picked up one time. The chain couples TRBV5-4 to TRBJ2-1, with D possibly being TRBD2 (5 bases). Germline V lookup: CDR1 SGHNT, CDR2 YYREEE (reference sequence). V was shortened by 1 base and J by 3 bases, with 8 bases between the two germline ends. This CDR3 is 14 amino acids long. DNA for the CDR3: TGTGCCAGCAGCTTGTCCGGGGTCTACAATGAGCAGTTCTTC. Translation: CASSLSGVYNEQFF.

The chain recombines TRBV5-6 with TRBJ2-7, with 7 bases lining up with TRBD1. CDR1 and CDR2 (germline): SGHDT, YYEEEE. J gave up 1 base and V 7 bases, and 11 bases lay outside the gene matches. CDR3 length: 15 amino acids. The CDR3: CASGETGTTSYEQYF. The CDR3 DNA sequence: TGTGCCAGCGGCGAGACAGGGACGACGTCCTACGAGCAGTACTTC.

The V call is TRBV5-4, the J call TRBJ2-5, with 8 bases that match TRBD1. The end of the DNA aligns better with TRBJ2-7, so the J call may be wrong. The CDR3 totals 16 residues. CDR1 SGHNT and CDR2 YYREEE come from the germline V gene (reference sequence). In DNA form, the CDR3 reads TGTGCCAGCAGCTTGGCCCTTGGCAGGGGGCCTGGCGAGCAGTACTTC. Translating it yields CASSLALGRGPGEQYF.

This clone was observed once. The V call is TRBV6-5, the J call TRBJ2-7, with 9 bases that match TRBD2. The ends lost 2 bases at V and 5 bases at J; junction bases unmatched: 7. The CDR3 sequence is 15 residues long. Germline V gene data show CDR1 as MNHEY and CDR2 as SVGAGI. CDR3 region: CASSYDLAGGNEQYF. CDR3 nucleotides: TGTGCCAGCAGTTACGATCTTGCGGGAGGGAACGAGCAGTACTTC.

CDR3 in amino acids: CASSPRLATGELFF. In DNA form, the CDR3 reads TGTGCCAGCAGCCCCCGACTAGCGACCGGGGAGCTGTTTTTT. The chain uses TRBV4-2 and TRBJ2-2; 8 bases fit TRBD2. This CDR3 region has 14 residues. Germline CDR1 LGHNA, CDR2 YNFKEQ. J gave up 5 bases and V 4 bases, and 3 bases lay outside the gene matches.

In its sample, this clone was seen a few times. The genes are TRBV14 and TRBJ2-3; 12 bases map to TRBD2. This CDR3 has 16 residues. Germline V gene lookup returns CDR1 SGHDN and CDR2 FVKESK. Trimming at V came to 3 bases and at J to 6 bases, leaving 7 bases not matched to a gene. DNA for the CDR3: TGTGCCAGCAGCCAGGGGAGACTAGCGGGAGTTGATACGCAGTATTTT. Encoded protein: CASSQGRLAGVDTQYF.

The chain couples TRBV11-3 to TRBJ2-2; maybe TRBD1 (8 bases). The V and J ends lost 3 bases and 7 bases respectively, with 15 bases between them. The germline V gene has CDR1 SGHNT and CDR2 YENEEA. This CDR3 has 15 amino acids. The CDR3 sequence is CASSFRQGRDGELFF. The CDR3 DNA reads TGTGCCAGCAGCTTTCGACAGGGGAGGGACGGGGAGCTGTTTTTT.

The rearrangement links TRBV5-8 to TRBJ2-7, with D perhaps given as TRBD1 or TRBD2 (5 bases each). This CDR3 has 14 residues. Trimming left V 2 bases short and J 3 bases short, with 12 bases between. CDR1 SGHTS and CDR2 YDEGEE come from the germline V gene. The CDR3 region has the DNA TGTGCCAGCAGCTTCCCCTATGGGGGCTACGAGCAGTACTTC. It specifies CASSFPYGGYEQYF.

Notes on this clone: Since a much larger clone is just one base distant, this may be a read error. The V call is TRBV7-9, the J call TRBJ1-2; TRBD1 agrees at 8 bases. The ends lost 1 base at V and 2 bases at J; junction bases unmatched: 0. The CDR3 has 14 residues. Germline V gene data show CDR1 as SEHNR and CDR2 as FQNEAQ (reference sequence). This chain's CDR3 is CASSLGTGNYGYTF. The CDR3 DNA is TGTGCCAGCAGCTTAGGGACAGGGAACTATGGCTACACCTTC.